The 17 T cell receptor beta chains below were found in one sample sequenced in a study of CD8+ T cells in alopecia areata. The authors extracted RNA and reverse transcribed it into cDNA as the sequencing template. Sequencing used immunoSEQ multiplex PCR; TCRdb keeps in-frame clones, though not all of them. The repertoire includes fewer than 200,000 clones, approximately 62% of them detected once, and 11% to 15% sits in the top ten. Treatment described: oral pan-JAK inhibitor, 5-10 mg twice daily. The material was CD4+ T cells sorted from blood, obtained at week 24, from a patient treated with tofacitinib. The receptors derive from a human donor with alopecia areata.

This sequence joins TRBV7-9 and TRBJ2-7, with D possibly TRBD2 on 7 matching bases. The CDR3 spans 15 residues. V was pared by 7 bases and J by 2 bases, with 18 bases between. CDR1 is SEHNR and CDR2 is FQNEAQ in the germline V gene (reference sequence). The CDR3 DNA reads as TGTGCCAGCACCACCGAGGGGGGGGCGGCCTACGAGCAGTACTTC. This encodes CASTTEGGAAYEQYF.

CDR3 bases: TGCAGCGTTGAAATTACTGGGGCCAACGTCCTGACTTTC. Residues: CSVEITGANVLTF. The chain has TRBV29-1 and TRBJ2-6, with D unresolved. Looked up from germline, CDR1 is SQVTM and CDR2 is ANQGSEA. Trimming cost V 2 bases and J 2 bases, with 4 bases left between them. This CDR3 contains 13 residues. Looking up the rest from reference TRBV29-1 and TRBJ2-6 gives the full variable domain: SAVISQKPSRDICQRGTSLTIQCQVDSQVTMMFWYRQQPGQSLTLIATANQGSEATYESGFVIDKFPISRPNLTFSTLTVSNMSPEDSSIYLCSVEITGANVLTFGAGSRLTVL.

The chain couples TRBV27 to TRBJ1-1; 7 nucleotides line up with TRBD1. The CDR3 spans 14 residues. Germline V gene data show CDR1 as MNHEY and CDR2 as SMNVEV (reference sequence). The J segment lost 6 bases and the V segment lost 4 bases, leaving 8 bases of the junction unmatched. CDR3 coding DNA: TGTGCCAGCAGTTCCCTTACAGGGACAGCTGAAGCTTTCTTT. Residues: CASSSLTGTAEAFF.

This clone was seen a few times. CDR3 sequence reads: CATSSLKNIQYF. CDR3 sequence (DNA): TGTGCCACCAGCAGCCTCAAAAACATTCAGTACTTC. This chain joins TRBV15 and TRBJ2-4; D remains unclear. Trimming removed 3 bases at V and 3 bases at J, with 3 bases between. Germline values: CDR1 LNHNV, CDR2 YYDKDF (reference sequence). The CDR3 has 12 residues.

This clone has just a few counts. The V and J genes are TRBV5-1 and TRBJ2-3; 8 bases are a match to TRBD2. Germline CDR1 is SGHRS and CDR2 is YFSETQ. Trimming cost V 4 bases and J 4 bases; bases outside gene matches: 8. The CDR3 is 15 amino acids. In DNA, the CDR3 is TGCGCCAGCAGCGGAGGGGGGACTAGTTCAGATACGCAGTATTTT. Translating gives CASSGGGTSSDTQYF.

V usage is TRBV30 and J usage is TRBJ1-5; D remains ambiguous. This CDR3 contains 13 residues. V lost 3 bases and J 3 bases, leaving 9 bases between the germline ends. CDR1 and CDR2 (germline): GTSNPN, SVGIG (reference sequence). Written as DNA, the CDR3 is TGTGCCTGGAGGGGCACACCCAATCAGCCCCAGCATTTT. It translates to CAWRGTPNQPQHF. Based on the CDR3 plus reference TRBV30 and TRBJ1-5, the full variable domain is SQTIHQWPATLVQPVGSPLSLECTVEGTSNPNLYWYRQAAGRGLQLLFYSVGIGQISSEVPQNLSASRPQDRQFILSSKKLLLSDSGFYLCAWRGTPNQPQHFGDGTRLSIL.

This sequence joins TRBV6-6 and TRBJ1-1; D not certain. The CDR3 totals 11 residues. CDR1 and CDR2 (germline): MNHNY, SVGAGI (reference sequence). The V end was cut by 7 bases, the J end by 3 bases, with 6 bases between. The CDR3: CASKYDTEAFF. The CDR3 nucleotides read TGTGCCAGCAAATATGACACTGAAGCTTTCTTT.

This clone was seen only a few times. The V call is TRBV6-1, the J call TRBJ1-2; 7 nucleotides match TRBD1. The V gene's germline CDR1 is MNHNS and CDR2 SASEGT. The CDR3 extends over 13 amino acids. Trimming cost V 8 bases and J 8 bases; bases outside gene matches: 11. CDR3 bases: TGTGCCAGCCTAGGACAGGACTTAGGGGGCTACACCTTC. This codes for CASLGQDLGGYTF.

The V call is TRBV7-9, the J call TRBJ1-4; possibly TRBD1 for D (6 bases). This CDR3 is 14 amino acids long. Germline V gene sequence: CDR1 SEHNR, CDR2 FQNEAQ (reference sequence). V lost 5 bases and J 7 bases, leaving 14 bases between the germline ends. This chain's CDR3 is CASSAIRTAEKLFF. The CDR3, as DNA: TGTGCCAGCAGCGCCATTCGGACAGCTGAAAAACTGTTTTTT. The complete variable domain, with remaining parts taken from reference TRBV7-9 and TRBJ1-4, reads DTGVSQNPRHKITKRGQNVTFRCDPISEHNRLYWYRQTLGQGPEFLTYFQNEAQLEKSRLLSDRFSAERPKGSFSTLEIQRTEQGDSAMYLCASSAIRTAEKLFFGSGTQLSVL.

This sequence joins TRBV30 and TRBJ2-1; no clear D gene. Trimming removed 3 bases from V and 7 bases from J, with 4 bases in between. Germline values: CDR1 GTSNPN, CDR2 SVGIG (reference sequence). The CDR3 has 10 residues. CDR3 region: CAWSRNEQFF. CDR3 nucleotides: TGTGCCTGGAGCCGGAATGAGCAGTTCTTC.

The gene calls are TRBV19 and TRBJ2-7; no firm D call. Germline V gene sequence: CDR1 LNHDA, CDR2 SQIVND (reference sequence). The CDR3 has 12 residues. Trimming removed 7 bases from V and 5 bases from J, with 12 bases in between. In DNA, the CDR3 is TGTGCCAGTACCTCCACAGACCACGAGCAGTACTTC. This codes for CASTSTDHEQYF.

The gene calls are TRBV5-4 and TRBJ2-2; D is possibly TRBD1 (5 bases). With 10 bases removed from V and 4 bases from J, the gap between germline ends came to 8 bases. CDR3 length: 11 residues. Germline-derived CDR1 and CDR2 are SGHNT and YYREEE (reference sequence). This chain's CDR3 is CAWGGTGELFF. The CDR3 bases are TGTGCCTGGGGCGGCACCGGGGAGCTGTTTTTT.

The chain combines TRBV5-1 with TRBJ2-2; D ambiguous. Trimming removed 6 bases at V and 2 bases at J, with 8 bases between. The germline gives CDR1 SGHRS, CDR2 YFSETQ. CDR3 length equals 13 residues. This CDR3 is CASTAGNTGELFF. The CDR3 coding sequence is TGCGCCAGCACTGCAGGAAACACCGGGGAGCTGTTTTTT.

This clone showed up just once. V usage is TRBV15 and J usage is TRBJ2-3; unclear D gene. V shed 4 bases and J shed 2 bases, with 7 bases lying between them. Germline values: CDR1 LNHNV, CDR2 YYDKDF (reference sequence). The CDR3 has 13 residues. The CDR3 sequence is CATSNDPTDTQYF. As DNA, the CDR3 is TGTGCCACCAGCAATGACCCCACAGATACGCAGTATTTT.

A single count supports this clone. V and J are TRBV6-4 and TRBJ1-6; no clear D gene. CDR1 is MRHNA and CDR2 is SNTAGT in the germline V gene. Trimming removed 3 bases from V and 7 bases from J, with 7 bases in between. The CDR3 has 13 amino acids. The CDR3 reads CASSELGNSPLHF. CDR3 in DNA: TGTGCCAGCAGTGAACTGGGAAATTCACCCCTCCACTTT.

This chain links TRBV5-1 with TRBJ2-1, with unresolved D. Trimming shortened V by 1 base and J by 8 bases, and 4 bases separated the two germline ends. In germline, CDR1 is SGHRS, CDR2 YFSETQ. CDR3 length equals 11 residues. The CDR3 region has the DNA TGCGCCAGCAGCTTGAACGATGAGCAGTTCTTC. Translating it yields CASSLNDEQFF.

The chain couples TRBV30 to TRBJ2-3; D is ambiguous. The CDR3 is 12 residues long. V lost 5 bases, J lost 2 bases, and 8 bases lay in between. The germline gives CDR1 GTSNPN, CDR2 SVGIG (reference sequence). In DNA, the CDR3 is TGTGCCTGGGGCCGGTCCACAGATACGCAGTATTTT. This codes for CAWGRSTDTQYF.